The rows below give T cell receptor beta chains drawn from one sample of a study of T cell responses to AZD1222 COVID-19 vaccine. The protocol was immunoSEQ multiplex PCR, while the TCRdb copy is restricted to in-frame clones and leaves out a portion. This table has around 69,000 clones, roughly 90% appearing once. The source was peripheral blood, collected on day 0 of AZD1222 vaccination. The receptor source for this set is an adult in good health. CDR3s include the opening cysteine and the closing phenylalanine or tryptophan. The D gene is left open where the match is weak. Clone size, where shown, is once, few, many, or a class for clones that have expanded.

v_call,d_call,clone_size,cdr3_length,j_call,cdr3_nt,cdr3_aa
TRBV6-6,TRBD2,.,13,TRBJ2-2,TGTGCCGGGGGGGAAATGAACACCGGGGAGCTGTTTTTT,CAGGEMNTGELFF
TRBV6-5,.,.,14,TRBJ1-6,TGTGCCAGCAGCTCCCGCAGGGGAGATTCACCCCTCCACTTT,CASSSRRGDSPLHF
TRBV11-1,.,.,15,TRBJ2-1,TGTGCCAGCAGCTTTAGCGACAGCCCTTACAATGAGCAGTTCTTC,CASSFSDSPYNEQFF
TRBV5-1,TRBD1,.,16,TRBJ2-1,TGCGCCAGCAGCCCAGGACAGGGTAGCTCCTACAATGAGCAGTTCTTC,CASSPGQGSSYNEQFF
TRBV29-1,TRBD1,.,12,TRBJ2-1,TGCAGCGCCTCGGACAGGTACAATGAGCAGTTCTTC,CSASDRYNEQFF
TRBV28,TRBD1,medium-sized,14,TRBJ2-7,TGTGCCAGCAGTTTACAGGGACAGGGGCACGAGCAGTACTTC,CASSLQGQGHEQYF
TRBV3-1/TRBV3-2,.,.,15,TRBJ1-6,TGTGCCAGCAGCCGCCGGGCAGTCTCTAATTCACCCCTCCACTTT,CASSRRAVSNSPLHF
TRBV5-4,TRBD2,.,17,TRBJ2-3,TGTGCCAGCACCCCCGTCCTGGGGGGAGGGCCCGGTGATACGCAGTATTTT,CASTPVLGGGPGDTQYF
TRBV5-1,.,.,13,TRBJ1-6,TGCGCCTCACAAGACAGCAATAATTCACCCCTCCACTTT,CASQDSNNSPLHF
TRBV20-1,TRBD1,.,11,TRBJ1-1,TGCAGCCCTGACAGGGACACTGAAGCTTTCTTT,CSPDRDTEAFF
TRBV6-1,.,once,17,TRBJ1-2,TGTGCCAGCAGTGAAGCCCCCCCCGGACAGTCGGTCTATGGCTACACCTTC,CASSEAPPGQSVYGYTF
TRBV7-9,.,.,13,TRBJ2-2,TGTGCCAGCAGCTTAGCCGGCACCGGGGAGCTGTTTTTT,CASSLAGTGELFF
TRBV5-1,TRBD1,.,16,TRBJ1-3,TGCGCCAGCAGCTTAACAGGGGGCAACTCTGGAAACACCATATATTTT,CASSLTGGNSGNTIYF
TRBV28,.,.,11,TRBJ1-4,TGTGCCAGCAGTTTCCTTGAAAAACTGTTTTTT,CASSFLEKLFF
TRBV6-5,TRBD1,.,14,TRBJ2-2,TGTGCCAGCAGTTACAGGGGGCCAACCGGGGAGCTGTTTTTT,CASSYRGPTGELFF
TRBV7-2,.,once,14,TRBJ2-3,TGTGCCAGCAGCTCCGTCTGGTTGGCGGGTACGCAGTATTTT,CASSSVWLAGTQYF
TRBV5-8,.,.,13,TRBJ1-2,TGTGCCAGCAGCCCTAACAGGGACTATGGCTACACCTTC,CASSPNRDYGYTF
TRBV4-1,TRBD2,once,18,TRBJ2-1,TGCGCCAGCAGCCAAAGGACTAGCGAGTCCGGAGTGGGGAATGAGCAGTTCTTC,CASSQRTSESGVGNEQFF
TRBV18,.,.,15,TRBJ1-1,TGTGCCAGCTCACCACCGCCGGGGGAGACCACTGAAGCTTTCTTT,CASSPPPGETTEAFF
TRBV3-1/TRBV3-2,TRBD2,.,18,TRBJ2-2,TGTGCCAGCAGCCAAGGACTAGCGGGGGGCCAGAACACCGGGGAGCTGTTTTTT,CASSQGLAGGQNTGELFF
TRBV5-5,.,few,16,TRBJ1-5,TGTGCCAGCAGCTTGGATGGCAATCTTGGATCGCAGCCCCAGCATTTT,CASSLDGNLGSQPQHF
TRBV14,TRBD2,.,15,TRBJ2-1,TGTGCCAGCAGCCTGAGCGGGAGACGGTACAATGAGCAGTTCTTC,CASSLSGRRYNEQFF
TRBV19,TRBD1,.,15,TRBJ2-7,TGTGCCAGTAGTAATTCGGTCAGGGGGTCCTACGAGCAGTACTTC,CASSNSVRGSYEQYF
TRBV27,.,once,14,TRBJ1-1,TGTGCCAGCAGTTTATGGCGGGAGAACACTGAAGCTTTCTTT,CASSLWRENTEAFF
TRBV6-6,.,.,15,TRBJ1-1,TGTGCCAGCAGTTACTCGACTATAGGGATCACTGAAGCTTTCTTT,CASSYSTIGITEAFF
TRBV7-2,TRBD1,.,15,TRBJ1-2,TGTGCCAGCAGCCCCACTCGGCAGGGGGCGTATGGCTACACCTTC,CASSPTRQGAYGYTF
TRBV4-1,.,.,13,TRBJ1-2,TGCGCCAGCAGCCAAGATCCGAGGGCTGGCTACACCTTC,CASSQDPRAGYTF
TRBV19,.,.,15,TRBJ2-3,TGTGCCAGTAGTATGGGGGGACTGGGGGCAGATACGCAGTATTTT,CASSMGGLGADTQYF
TRBV4-2,.,.,14,TRBJ1-1,TGTGCCAGCAGCCAAGGGGGCAGTAGGGCTGAAGCTTTCTTT,CASSQGGSRAEAFF
TRBV3-1/TRBV3-2,.,.,14,TRBJ1-6,TGTGCCAGCAGCCAAGCCGGGCGCAATTCACCCCTCCACTTT,CASSQAGRNSPLHF
TRBV3-1/TRBV3-2,TRBD2,.,13,TRBJ2-5,TGTGCCAGCAGCAGTAGCGGGGTTGAGACCCAGTACTTC,CASSSSGVETQYF
TRBV6-5,.,.,15,TRBJ2-2,TGTGCCAGCGCTCTCCCTTCAGCGAACACCGGGGAGCTGTTTTTT,CASALPSANTGELFF
TRBV27,.,.,15,TRBJ1-5,TGTGCCAGCAGTACTTCAGCGGGGGTCAGTCAGCCCCAGCATTTT,CASSTSAGVSQPQHF
TRBV10-3,.,.,14,TRBJ1-1,TGTGCCATCAGGGGCACTTCAGAGGCCACTGAAGCTTTCTTT,CAIRGTSEATEAFF
TRBV5-1,.,.,16,TRBJ1-3,TGCGCCAGCAGCCCCAGCGACCTCGGGGGGTTAAACACCATATATTTT,CASSPSDLGGLNTIYF
TRBV5-6,.,.,14,TRBJ1-2,TGTGCCAGCAGCTTGGTCGAGGGGAACTATGGCTACACCTTC,CASSLVEGNYGYTF
TRBV19,TRBD1,.,14,TRBJ1-6,TGTGCCAGTAGATCACAGGGGGATAATTCACCCCTCCACTTT,CASRSQGDNSPLHF